These 7 T cell receptor beta chains share one sample of origin, sequenced in a study of T cells after yellow fever vaccination. TCRdb redid the calling of the 5' RACE reads with MiXCR, one entry per CDR3 protein. The top ten clones hold 1% to 1.2% of a sample with approximately 250,000 distinct CDR3 sequences, 6.5% to 7.5% of them seen once. The sample here was CD4+ T cells sorted from PBMCs, taken on the day of the yellow fever booster vaccination. The receptors derive from a man aged 25 to 40 who received the YFV17D yellow fever vaccine.

This clonotype was seen only a few times. CDR3 amino acids: CASSSTGTTLRAQYF. The CDR3 DNA reads as TGTGCCAGCAGTTCCACCGGGACTACCCTAAGGGCCCAGTACTTC. The V call is TRBV12-3 or TRBV12-4, the J call TRBJ2-5; 7 bases align to TRBD2. CDR3 length: 15 residues. Germline trimming cut 4 bases from V and 9 bases from J; bases unmatched to any gene: 14.

The gene calls are TRBV7-9 and TRBJ2-2; TRBD2 aligns across 9 bases. The CDR3 consists of 17 residues. CDR1 SEHNR and CDR2 FQNEAQ come from the germline V gene (reference sequence). The J segment lost 4 bases and the V segment lost 0 bases, leaving 6 bases of the junction unmatched. CDR3: CASSLARGTSFTGELFF. Here the CDR3 DNA reads TGTGCCAGCAGCTTAGCTCGCGGGACTAGCTTCACCGGGGAGCTGTTTTTT.

Ten or more counts support this clonotype. This sequence joins TRBV4-3 and TRBJ1-2; 11 bases agree with TRBD1. Losses at the gene ends were 4 bases for V and 4 bases for J; bases not matched to a gene: 2. CDR1 is LGHNA, CDR2 YSLEER, per germline. The CDR3 consists of 14 residues. CDR3 residues: CASSPGTGGYGYTF. CDR3 bases: TGCGCCAGCAGCCCCGGGACAGGGGGCTATGGCTACACCTTC.

This clonotype has more than one count but fewer than ten. The chain links TRBV7-9 to TRBJ2-1; 11 positions agree with TRBD2. CDR1 and CDR2 from the germline V gene are SEHNR and FQNEAQ (reference sequence). Unmatched junction bases numbered 8, after V lost 1 base and J lost 9 bases. This CDR3 has 16 residues. As DNA, the CDR3 is TGTGCCAGCAGCTTAGGTCTAGCGGGAGGTTTTGGTGAGCAGTTCTTC. Protein product: CASSLGLAGGFGEQFF.

Concerning this clonotype itself: This may be a read error: a much more frequent sequence differs by one nucleotide. V usage is TRBV28 and J usage is TRBJ2-5, with D perhaps matching TRBD1 or TRBD2 (5 bases each). The germline V gene encodes CDR1 MDHEN and CDR2 SYDVKM. The CDR3 is 16 residues long. CDR3 sequence (DNA): TGTGCCAGCAGTTCCTCGTCAGGGTTCGGGGAAGAGAGCCAGTACTTC. It yields the protein CASSSSSGFGEESQYF.

The sample holds many counts of this clonotype. This chain joins TRBV3-1 and TRBJ2-3; possibly TRBD2 for D (6 bases). The CDR3 is 14 amino acids. Germline-derived CDR1 and CDR2 are LGHDT and YNNKEL (reference sequence). Trimming stripped 2 bases from V and 4 bases from J, with 10 bases between. The CDR3 DNA reads as TGTGCCAGCAGCCAACTAGCGTCTGCAGATACGCAGTATTTT. It codes for CASSQLASADTQYF.

This chain links TRBV14 with TRBJ2-1; D gene uncertain. The CDR3 covers 13 residues. Germline V gene sequence: CDR1 SGHDN, CDR2 FVKESK. V lost 2 bases and J 12 bases, leaving 14 bases between the germline ends. The DNA for the CDR3 is TGTGCCAGCAGCCAACACCGGGCTTTACCGCAGTTCTTC. Encoded protein: CASSQHRALPQFF. The full variable domain, completed using reference TRBV14 and TRBJ2-1, is EAGVTQFPSHSVIEKGQTVTLRCDPISGHDNLYWYRRVMGKEIKFLLHFVKESKQDESGMPNNRFLAERTGGTYSTLKVQPAELEDSGVYFCASSQHRALPQFFGPGTRLTVL.